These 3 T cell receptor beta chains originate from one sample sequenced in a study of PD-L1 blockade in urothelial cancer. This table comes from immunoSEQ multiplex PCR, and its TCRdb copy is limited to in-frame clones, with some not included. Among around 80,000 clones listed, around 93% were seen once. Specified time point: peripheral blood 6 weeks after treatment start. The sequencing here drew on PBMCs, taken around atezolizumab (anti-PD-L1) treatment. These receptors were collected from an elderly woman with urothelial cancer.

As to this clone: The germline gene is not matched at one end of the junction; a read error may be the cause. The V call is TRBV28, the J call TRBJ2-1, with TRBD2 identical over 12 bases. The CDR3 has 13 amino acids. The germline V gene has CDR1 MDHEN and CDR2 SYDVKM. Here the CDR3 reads CASSSGLAGQKVF. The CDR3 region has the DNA TGTGCCAGCAGTTCGGGACTAGCGGGTCAAAAGGTCTTC.

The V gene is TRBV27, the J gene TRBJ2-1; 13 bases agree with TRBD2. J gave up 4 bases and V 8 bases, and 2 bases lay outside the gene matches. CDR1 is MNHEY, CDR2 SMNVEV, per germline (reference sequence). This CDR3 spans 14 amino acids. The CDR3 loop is CASAGLAGYNEQFF. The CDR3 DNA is TGTGCCAGCGCGGGACTAGCGGGGTACAATGAGCAGTTCTTC.

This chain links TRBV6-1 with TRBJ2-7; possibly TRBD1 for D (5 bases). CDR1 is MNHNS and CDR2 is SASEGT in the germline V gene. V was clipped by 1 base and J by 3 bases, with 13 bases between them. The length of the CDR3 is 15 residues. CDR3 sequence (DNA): TGTGCCAGCAGTGAAGGGCAGGGAAGGGTCTACGAGCAGTACTTC. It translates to CASSEGQGRVYEQYF.